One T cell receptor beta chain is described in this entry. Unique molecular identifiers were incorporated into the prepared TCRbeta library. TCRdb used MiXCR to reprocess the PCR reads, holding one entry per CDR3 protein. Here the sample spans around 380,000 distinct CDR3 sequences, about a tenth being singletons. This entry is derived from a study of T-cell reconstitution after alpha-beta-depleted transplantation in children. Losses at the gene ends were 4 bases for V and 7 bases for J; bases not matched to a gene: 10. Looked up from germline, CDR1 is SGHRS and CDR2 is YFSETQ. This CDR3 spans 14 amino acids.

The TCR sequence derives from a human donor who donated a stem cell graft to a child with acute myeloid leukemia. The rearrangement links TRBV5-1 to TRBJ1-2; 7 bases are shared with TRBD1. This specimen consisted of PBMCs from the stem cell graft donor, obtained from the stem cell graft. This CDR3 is CASSATGTARGYTF. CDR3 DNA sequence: TGCGCCAGCAGCGCTACCGGGACAGCCCGTGGCTACACCTTC.